The subject of this entry is one TCR beta chain. This sample was taken from a study of T cell changes during pregnancy in multiple sclerosis. Only in-frame clones appear in the TCRdb table, and some are missing; sequencing was by immunoSEQ multiplex PCR. The repertoire holds about 52,000 clones, around 92% seen once, with just under 0.75% in the top ten. The V gene's germline CDR1 is SEHNR and CDR2 FQNEAQ (reference sequence). V was clipped by 4 bases and J by 1 base, with 10 bases between them. CDR3 size: 14 residues. The chain couples TRBV7-9 to TRBJ1-1; D possibly corresponds to TRBD1 (6 bases). Specimen: CD4+ T cells from peripheral blood mononuclear cells, collected in the third trimester of pregnancy. The origin of this receptor is a female donor with multiple sclerosis, enrolled in a pregnancy study. This CDR3 is CASSSQGRNTEAFF. CDR3 nucleotide sequence: TGTGCCAGCAGCTCCCAGGGGCGGAACACTGAAGCTTTCTTT.